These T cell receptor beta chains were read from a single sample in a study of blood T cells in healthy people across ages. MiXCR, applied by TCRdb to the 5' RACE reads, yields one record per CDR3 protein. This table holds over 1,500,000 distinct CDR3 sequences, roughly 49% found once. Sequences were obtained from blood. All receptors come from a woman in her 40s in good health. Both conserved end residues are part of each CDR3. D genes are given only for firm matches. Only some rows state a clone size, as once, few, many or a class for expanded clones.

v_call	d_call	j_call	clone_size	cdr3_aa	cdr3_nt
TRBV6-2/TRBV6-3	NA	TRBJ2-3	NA	CASTTPGRGGTDTQYF	TGTGCCAGCACCACCCCGGGGCGGGGAGGCACAGATACGCAGTATTTT
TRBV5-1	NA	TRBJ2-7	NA	CASSLTKREQYF	TGCGCCAGCAGCTTGACAAAGAGGGAGCAGTACTTC
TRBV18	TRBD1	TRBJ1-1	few	CASSPTTGADTEAFF	TGTGCCAGCTCACCCACGACAGGGGCTGACACTGAAGCTTTCTTT
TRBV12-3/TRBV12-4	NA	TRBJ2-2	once	CASSLGVRRTTGELFF	TGTGCCAGCAGTTTAGGGGTCAGAAGAACGACCGGGGAGCTGTTTTTT
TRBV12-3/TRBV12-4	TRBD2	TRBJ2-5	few	CASSRSGVPKETQYF	TGTGCCAGCAGTCGTAGCGGGGTGCCTAAAGAGACCCAGTACTTC
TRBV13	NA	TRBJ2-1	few	CASRQGTYNEQFF	TGTGCCAGCCGGCAGGGTACCTACAATGAGCAGTTCTTC
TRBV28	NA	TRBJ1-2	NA	CASSSGAGDYGYTF	TGTGCCAGCAGCTCAGGGGCGGGAGATTATGGCTACACCTTC
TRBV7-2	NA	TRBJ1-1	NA	CASSLMGRANTEAFF	TGTGCCAGCAGCCTCATGGGCAGGGCGAACACTGAAGCTTTCTTT
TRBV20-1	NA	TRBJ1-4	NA	CSADGTTTNEKLFF	TGCAGTGCTGACGGGACCACAACTAATGAAAAACTGTTTTTT
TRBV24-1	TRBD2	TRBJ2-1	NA	CATSDSPLAGGRNEQFF	TGTGCCACCAGTGACAGTCCTCTAGCGGGGGGGCGCAATGAGCAGTTCTTC
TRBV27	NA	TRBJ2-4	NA	CGSSLSRGRAKNIQYF	TGTGGCAGCAGTTTATCCAGGGGAAGGGCCAAAAACATTCAGTACTTC
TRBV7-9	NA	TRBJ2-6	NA	CASSLGGTVMWNSGANVLTF	TGTGCCAGCAGCTTGGGAGGGACAGTTATGTGGAACTCTGGGGCCAACGTCCTGACTTTC
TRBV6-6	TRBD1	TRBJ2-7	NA	CASTRDSPYEQYF	TGTGCCAGCACCAGGGACAGCCCCTACGAGCAGTACTTC
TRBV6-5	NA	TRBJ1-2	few	CASSYSGRRGRDGYTF	TGTGCCAGCAGTTACTCGGGTCGTCGGGGGCGAGATGGCTACACCTTC
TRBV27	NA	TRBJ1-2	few	CASNPSGGGGYTF	TGTGCCAGCAACCCCTCCGGGGGGGGTGGCTACACCTTC
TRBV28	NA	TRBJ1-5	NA	CASSDLSDTWVGNQPQHF	TGTGCCAGCAGCGACCTTTCCGACACCTGGGTAGGCAATCAGCCCCAGCATTTT
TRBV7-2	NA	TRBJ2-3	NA	CASSPTLGGGTTDAQYF	TGTGCCAGCAGCCCGACTCTGGGCGGGGGCACCACAGATGCGCAGTATTTT
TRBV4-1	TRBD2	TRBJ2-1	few	CASSQDGSGAYNEQFF	TGCGCCAGCAGCCAAGATGGTAGCGGGGCCTACAATGAGCAGTTCTTC
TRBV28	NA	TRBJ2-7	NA	CASSSTDGSYEQYF	TGTGCCAGCAGTTCTACAGACGGATCCTACGAGCAGTACTTC
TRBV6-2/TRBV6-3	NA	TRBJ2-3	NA	CASSQVLWTTDTQYF	TGTGCCAGCAGTCAGGTACTCTGGACCACAGATACGCAGTATTTT
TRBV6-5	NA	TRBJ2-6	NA	CASSYYLGQGKAGANVLTF	TGTGCCAGCAGTTACTACCTTGGGCAGGGGAAGGCTGGGGCCAACGTCCTGACTTTC
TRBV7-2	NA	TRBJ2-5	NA	CASSPRHVGVSETQYF	TGTGCCAGCAGCCCCCGGCATGTAGGGGTTTCGGAGACCCAGTACTTC
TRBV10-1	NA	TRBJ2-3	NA	CASTLGMGDTQYF	TGCGCCAGCACCCTAGGGATGGGAGATACGCAGTATTTT
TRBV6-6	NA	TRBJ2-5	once	CASSSVLGQETQYF	TGTGCCAGCAGTTCCGTCCTGGGCCAAGAGACCCAGTACTTC
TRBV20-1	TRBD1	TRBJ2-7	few	CSASPSGQGSYEQYF	TGCAGTGCTAGTCCTTCAGGACAGGGCTCCTACGAGCAGTACTTC
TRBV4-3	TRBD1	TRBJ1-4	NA	CASSQEGPRGLANEKLFF	TGCGCCAGCAGCCAAGAGGGACCAAGGGGGCTTGCTAATGAAAAACTGTTTTTT
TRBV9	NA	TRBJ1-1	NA	CASTPEAENTEAFF	TGTGCCAGCACCCCAGAGGCAGAAAACACTGAAGCTTTCTTT
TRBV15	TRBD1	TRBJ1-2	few	CATSRDGTGGSSGYTF	TGTGCCACCAGCAGAGATGGGACAGGGGGTTCAAGTGGCTACACCTTC
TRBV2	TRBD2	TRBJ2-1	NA	CASIAGLAGNEQFF	TGTGCCAGCATCGCAGGACTAGCGGGCAATGAGCAGTTCTTC
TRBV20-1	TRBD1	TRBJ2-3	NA	CSASETGMADTQYF	TGCAGTGCTAGCGAGACAGGGATGGCAGATACGCAGTATTTT
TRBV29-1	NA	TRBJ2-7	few	CSAAGSLYEQYF	TGCAGCGCCGCTGGGTCGCTTTACGAGCAGTACTTC
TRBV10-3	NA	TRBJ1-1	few	CAISALNTEAFF	TGTGCCATCAGTGCGTTGAACACTGAAGCTTTCTTT
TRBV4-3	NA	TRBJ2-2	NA	CASSQDRQNSNTGELFF	TGCGCCAGCAGCCAAGATCGACAGAACTCGAACACCGGGGAGCTGTTTTTT
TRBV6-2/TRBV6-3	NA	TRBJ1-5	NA	CASGQGIQPQHF	TGTGCCAGCGGGCAGGGGATACAGCCCCAGCATTTT
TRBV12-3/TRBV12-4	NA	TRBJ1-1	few	CASSFPGAEAFF	TGTGCCAGCAGTTTTCCCGGGGCTGAAGCTTTCTTT
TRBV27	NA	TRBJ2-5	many	CASRERETQYF	TGTGCCAGCAGGGAGAGGGAGACCCAGTACTTC
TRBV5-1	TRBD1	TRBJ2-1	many	CASSLVTGQGSNEQFF	TGCGCCAGCAGCTTGGTCACGGGACAGGGCAGCAATGAGCAGTTCTTC
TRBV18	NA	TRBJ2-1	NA	CASSPSRSHNEQFF	TGTGCCAGCTCACCTTCGAGGTCCCACAATGAGCAGTTCTTC
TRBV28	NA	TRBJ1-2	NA	CASSFPTGYTF	TGTGCCAGCAGTTTCCCTACGGGCTACACCTTC
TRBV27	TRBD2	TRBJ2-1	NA	CASTIAGGTYNEQFF	TGTGCCAGCACTATAGCGGGGGGGACCTACAATGAGCAGTTCTTC
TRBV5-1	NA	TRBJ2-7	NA	CASSLGSPAPTYERYF	TGCGCCAGCAGCTTGGGGTCCCCTGCGCCTACCTACGAGCGGTACTTC
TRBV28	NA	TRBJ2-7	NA	CASSLWGGNNEQYF	TGTGCCAGCAGTTTATGGGGGGGTAATAACGAGCAGTACTTC
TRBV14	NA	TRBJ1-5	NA	CARPSAPRPNQPQHF	TGTGCCAGACCGTCAGCTCCTCGCCCGAATCAGCCCCAGCATTTT
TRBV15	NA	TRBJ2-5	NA	CATSRDPVETQYF	TGTGCCACCAGCAGAGACCCTGTGGAGACCCAGTACTTC
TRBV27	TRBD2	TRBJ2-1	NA	CASSLGLAGVLMQGEQFF	TGTGCCAGCAGTTTAGGTCTAGCGGGGGTATTAATGCAGGGTGAGCAGTTCTTC
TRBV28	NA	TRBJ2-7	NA	CASSSTAPSYEQYF	TGTGCCAGCAGTTCGACGGCCCCCTCCTACGAGCAGTACTTC
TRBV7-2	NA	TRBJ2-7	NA	CASSLGGATYNGQYF	TGTGCCAGCAGCTTAGGAGGGGCAACCTACAATGGGCAGTACTTC